What follows are 7 T cell receptor beta chains derived from one specimen sequenced in a study of pediatric ulcerative colitis. TCRdb keeps only in-frame clones here, not all; method: immunoSEQ multiplex PCR. The sample carries 10,000 to 15,000 clones, around 77% recorded once. During colonoscopy, one to two rectal pinch biopsies were collected. The sequenced sample consisted of gut tissue. Receptor source: a boy aged 5-17 years who was a control in a study of pediatric ulcerative colitis.

The chain links TRBV18 to TRBJ2-2, with 9 positions matching TRBD2. V dropped 2 bases and J dropped 0; count of bases not matched to a gene: 4. Per the germline V gene, CDR1 is KGHSH and CDR2 is LQKENI. This CDR3 is 17 amino acids long. DNA for the CDR3: TGTGCCAGCTCACCAAGGCTAGCGGGAACGAACACCGGGGAGCTGTTTTTT. Amino acid sequence: CASSPRLAGTNTGELFF.

This clone showed up just a few times. This sequence joins TRBV6-5 and TRBJ2-2; D unresolved. This CDR3 comprises 13 residues. CDR1 and CDR2 (germline): MNHEY, SVGAGI. Trimming cost V 6 bases and J 8 bases, with 13 bases left between them. CDR3 region: CASRGRQTGELFF. In DNA, the CDR3 is TGTGCCAGCAGGGGTCGCCAGACTGGGGAGCTGTTTTTT.

This rearrangement joins TRBV5-1 to TRBJ2-3; D remains unclear. Germline V gene data show CDR1 as SGHRS and CDR2 as YFSETQ. This CDR3 has 14 residues. V was clipped by 7 bases and J by 0 bases, with 12 bases between them. CDR3 residues: CASRPLTSTDTQYF. The CDR3, as DNA: TGCGCCAGCCGGCCGCTTACTAGCACAGATACGCAGTATTTT. The full variable domain, in which reference TRBV5-1 and TRBJ2-3 provide the parts outside the CDR3, is KAGVTQTPRYLIKTRGQQVTLSCSPISGHRSVSWYQQTPGQGLQFLFEYFSETQRNKGNFPGRFSGRQFSNSRSEMNVSTLELGDSALYLCASRPLTSTDTQYFGPGTRLTVL.

The rearrangement links TRBV7-2 to TRBJ2-3; D is possibly TRBD2 (5 bases). V was cut by 1 base and J by 0 bases, with 11 bases left in between. The CDR3 totals 16 residues. Looked up from germline, CDR1 is SGHTA and CDR2 is FQGNSA. The DNA for the CDR3 is TGTGCCAGCAGCTTAGGTCTAGCAGTTAGCACAGATACGCAGTATTTT. Translating gives CASSLGLAVSTDTQYF.

The chain links TRBV28 to TRBJ1-2; D remains unclear. V lost 1 base and J 8 bases, leaving 14 bases between the germline ends. Germline loops: CDR1 MDHEN, CDR2 SYDVKM. The CDR3 is 14 amino acids. CDR3: CASSLLRGDGGYTF. The CDR3 nucleotides read TGTGCCAGCAGTTTATTGCGGGGTGATGGGGGCTACACCTTC.

The gene calls are TRBV29-1 and TRBJ2-2, with 8 bases matching TRBD1. V gave up 6 bases and J gave up 5 bases; unmatched junction bases: 14. CDR1 SQVTM and CDR2 ANQGSEA come from the germline V gene. CDR3 length: 16 amino acids. The CDR3 nucleotides are TGCAGCGTATCGATCCGGACAGGGCTGAGAACCGGGGAGCTGTTTTTT. Residues: CSVSIRTGLRTGELFF.

This clone was counted between two and nine times. V is TRBV18 and J is TRBJ2-1; 9 bases align to TRBD1. CDR3 length: 15 amino acids. CDR1 is KGHSH and CDR2 is LQKENI in the germline V gene. The V segment lost 0 bases and the J segment 4 bases; nucleotides outside the gene matches: 1. The CDR3 coding sequence is TGTGCCAGCTCACCACCCGGGACAGGGTACAATGAGCAGTTCTTC. Amino acids: CASSPPGTGYNEQFF.